This T cell receptor (beta chain) was sequenced during a study of pediatric ulcerative colitis. Assay: immunoSEQ multiplex PCR; the TCRdb copy retains only in-frame clones and omits some. The sample records roughly 45,000 clones, about 79% being singletons. V lost 2 bases to trimming and J lost 0 bases, with 2 bases between them. The CDR3 has 12 amino acids. CDR1 SGHTA and CDR2 FQGNSA come from the germline V gene. One to two pinch biopsies were taken from the rectum during colonoscopy. Points on this clone: Its antigen is unidentified.

Findings of the study overall: Repertoires came from total lymphocyte DNA, so rare subsets like regulatory T cells may be missed. A couple of patients had blood samples with substantially reduced template counts. Two rectal clonotypes were found only in ulcerative colitis patients, all of them. Ulcerative colitis patients shared more blood-rectal clones than controls.

The receptor's source is a girl between 5 and 17 years old with moderate ulcerative colitis. The chain combines TRBV7-2 with TRBJ2-7; D unclear. Sequencing was performed on gut tissue. The CDR3 here is CASSLISYEQYF. The CDR3, as DNA: TGTGCCAGCAGCTTAATCTCCTACGAGCAGTACTTC.